This TCR beta chain was sequenced in a study of beta chain features in type 1 diabetes (dated by TCRdb to between 2017 and 2018). Background for the entire study: No differences in mean age, gender distribution, total cell number or subset yield were found between patients and healthy donors. The study compared the TCRB repertoires of sorted circulating CD4+ T cell subsets in recently diagnosed type 1 diabetes patients with those in matched healthy donors. A total of 85 million to 140 million sorted cells were examined across all samples, and a strong correlation was observed between cell number per subset and RNA yield. Regulatory and stem cell-like memory subsets were isolated from only 8 patients and roughly 8 healthy donors, whereas naive and central memory subsets came from all 28 donors.

This clone was counted only a few times. Its cognate antigen has yet to be identified. Within one base of it there is no much larger clone, and no base qualities were kept. The entire isolated RNA was reverse transcribed using the High Capacity cDNA Reverse Transcription Kit, and thus expressed TCRB transcripts were sequenced. Naive, central memory and regulatory T cell samples underwent deep immunoSEQ sequencing, averaging about 3.57 million total reads per sample. After sorted cells were lysed in RLT buffer, RNA was extracted with DNase-treated RNeasy Micro or Mini kits, with the choice depending on cell number. To prevent cross-contamination, every cell subset was processed on its own, while patient and healthy donor samples were processed together. The immunoSEQ multiplex PCR was used to amplify TCRB sequences from cDNA, generating 87-bp fragments that spanned the CDR3 region. The amplicons were sequenced using the Illumina HiSeq platform. The study's processing was this. PCR bias was computationally corrected using synthetic template baselines, reads within Hamming distance 2 were collapsed, and singletons that could not be merged were discarded. By aligning reads against IMGT, V, D and J genes, CDR3 length, and insertions or deletions at six rearrangement sites were assigned. Clonotype counts were normalized to sorted cell number within each subset before computing true diversity and Gini coefficients with the tcR R package. The overlap coefficient, calculated on TCRB nucleotide sequences, was used to measure repertoire sharing. Out-of-frame TCRB sequences from naive cells were analyzed to stand in for the pre-selection repertoire. Here the immuneACCESS table is served through TCRdb, limited to in-frame sequences with V and J called. Missing clones are a known gap in these copies; in checked studies unresolved V genes cover under half, and the rest lacks a known reason. For V, J and clone size, that table is used; D and trimming come from the DNA. The sample table lists roughly 370,000 clones, approximately 15% of them with a count of one. The ten largest clones capture around 0.035% of the sample.

Here is what the overall study found, with its caveats: Patients with type 1 diabetes made fewer insertions and deleted more nucleotides at VDJ recombination sites, implying thymic rearrangement abnormalities. PCR might favor shorter templates, but patient and control samples were amplified and corrected together, so any skew would affect both groups equally. Because small numbers of individuals were included in the HLA sub-analyses, any influence of HLA type on TCRB rearrangement was left unresolved. Type 1 diabetes patients showed a moderate but significant shortening of TCRB CDR3 length in all four CD4+ subsets. Because cDNA was sequenced instead of genomic DNA, highly expressing activated cells could be over-represented, though the groups showed no difference in activation or CD3 levels. Naive, central memory and regulatory TCRB repertoires appeared to be more similar among patients than among healthy donors.

Each donor gave one peripheral blood draw, roughly 110 mL on average, collected into heparinised tubes. Using a panel that included CD45RO, CCR7, CD25, CD127, CD95 and CD27, naive, central memory, regulatory and stem cell-like memory CD4+ T cells were sorted on a BD FACSAria II. A purity above 98% was achieved for all sorted populations. PBMCs were isolated immediately by Lymphoprep density gradient centrifugation and stained directly without culture. So that batch effects would be minimized, each experiment stained and sorted samples in pairs, pairing one healthy donor with one patient. The CDR3 numbers 12 residues from cysteine through phenylalanine. The entry retains the CDR3 DNA only, 36 bases that are in frame from base 1. CDR1 KGHSH and CDR2 LQKENI were looked up in the germline V gene. Trimming takes 8 bases from V and 9 bases from J, and the germline ends sit 14 bases apart.

This TCR was sampled from a young man in good health. The chain is assembled from TRBV18 and TRBJ2-1, with TRBD1 tentatively as D gene (6 bases match). Input material: naive CD4+ T cells from blood. Reading the label with the study, this specimen's cell subset or site is: true naive CD4+ T cells. The DNA is TGTGCCAGCGCGTTACAGGGCGGTGAGCAGTTCTTC. It is translated as CASALQGGEQFF.